The sequence of this T cell receptor beta chain was determined in a study of shared clonotypes between healthy human individuals. As for the study in general: Each donor contributed plates that comprised three CD4 naive, three CD4 memory, two CD8 naive and one CD8 memory. Study findings and constraints: Generally, estimated richness proved larger in naive subsets than it did in memory subsets. Sharing of clonotypes among donors was expected to vary with sequencing depth.

Trimming stripped 1 base from V and 9 bases from J, with 22 bases between. The CDR3 spans 16 residues. Germline loops: CDR1 KGHSH, CDR2 LQKENI. Produced via immunoSEQ multiplex PCR; TCRdb's table is partial and in-frame only. There are about 2,500,000 clones in the sample; roughly nine tenths occur only once, and 0.14% lies in the top ten. Points on this clone: Its target is not known.

The source is a man younger than 35 in good health. The material sequenced was naive CD4+ T cells sorted from blood. This sample's subset: CD45RA+ positively selected. The chain couples TRBV18 to TRBJ2-7, with D tentatively TRBD2 (5 bases). The CDR3 nucleotides read TGTGCCAGCTCACCACAGGCGGGTCGTGGCCCCCGCGGGCAGTACTTC. Amino acid sequence: CASSPQAGRGPRGQYF.